Listed below are T cell receptor beta chains from one sample, sequenced in a study of blood T cell repertoires in COVID-19. Clones were sequenced by immunoSEQ multiplex PCR, and TCRdb holds only the in-frame ones, with some missing. The data contain roughly 100,000 clones, under 80% of them singletons. Sequencing was carried out using peripheral blood. The receptors here all came from a woman aged 70 to 79 with acute or convalescent COVID-19. CDR3s include the opening cysteine and the closing phenylalanine or tryptophan. Each record gives: D gene, clone size, J gene, V gene, CDR3 protein, CDR3 DNA. D genes are given only for firm matches. For some rows the clone size is stated as once, few or many, or as a class when expanded; others skip it.

d_gene: TRBD1
abundance: NA
j_gene: TRBJ1-1
v_gene: TRBV2
CDR3aa: CASSDPGGNTEAFF
CDR3nt: TGTGCCAGCAGTGACCCAGGGGGGAACACTGAAGCTTTCTTT

d_gene: NA
abundance: NA
j_gene: TRBJ1-2
v_gene: TRBV6-5
CDR3aa: CASSYLGQLYGYTF
CDR3nt: TGTGCCAGCAGTTACCTTGGACAGCTTTATGGCTACACCTTC

d_gene: NA
abundance: NA
j_gene: TRBJ2-7
v_gene: TRBV20-1
CDR3aa: CSASTTYEQYF
CDR3nt: TGCAGTGCTAGTACTACCTACGAGCAGTACTTC

d_gene: TRBD1
abundance: NA
j_gene: TRBJ1-1
v_gene: TRBV11-2
CDR3aa: CASSRGQGNTEAFF
CDR3nt: TGTGCCAGCAGCAGGGGACAGGGGAACACTGAAGCTTTCTTT

d_gene: NA
abundance: NA
j_gene: TRBJ2-7
v_gene: TRBV30
CDR3aa: CAWDTWGAEQYF
CDR3nt: TGTGCCTGGGATACGTGGGGAGCCGAGCAGTACTTC

d_gene: NA
abundance: NA
j_gene: TRBJ2-1
v_gene: TRBV7-9
CDR3aa: CASSFRAVANNEQFF
CDR3nt: TGTGCCAGCAGCTTCAGAGCGGTCGCCAACAATGAGCAGTTCTTC

d_gene: TRBD1
abundance: NA
j_gene: TRBJ2-3
v_gene: TRBV5-4
CDR3aa: CASSLDDRGWSSTDTQYF
CDR3nt: TGTGCCAGCAGCTTGGACGACAGGGGGTGGTCTAGCACAGATACGCAGTATTTT

d_gene: NA
abundance: NA
j_gene: TRBJ1-3
v_gene: TRBV29-1
CDR3aa: CSVTSSPRGNTIYF
CDR3nt: TGCAGCGTTACTTCCTCACCTCGGGGAAACACCATATATTTT

d_gene: NA
abundance: few
j_gene: TRBJ2-2
v_gene: TRBV7-6
CDR3aa: CASSLTLGANTGELFF
CDR3nt: TGTGCCAGCAGCTTGACGCTAGGAGCGAACACCGGGGAGCTGTTTTTT

d_gene: TRBD1
abundance: few
j_gene: TRBJ1-2
v_gene: TRBV27
CDR3aa: CASSLRMAGGLLNYGYTF
CDR3nt: TGTGCCAGCAGTTTGAGAATGGCAGGGGGCCTTTTGAACTATGGCTACACCTTC

d_gene: NA
abundance: NA
j_gene: TRBJ2-2
v_gene: TRBV25-1
CDR3aa: CASSARGSNTGELFF
CDR3nt: TGTGCCAGCAGTGCCAGGGGTTCGAACACCGGGGAGCTGTTTTTT

d_gene: NA
abundance: NA
j_gene: TRBJ2-3
v_gene: TRBV6-6
CDR3aa: CASSPPKGVTDTQYF
CDR3nt: TGTGCCAGCAGTCCCCCGAAGGGAGTCACAGATACGCAGTATTTT

d_gene: TRBD1
abundance: NA
j_gene: TRBJ2-1
v_gene: TRBV4-3
CDR3aa: CASSQARGQGSYNEQFF
CDR3nt: TGCGCCAGCAGCCAAGCCCGAGGACAGGGGTCCTACAATGAGCAGTTCTTC

d_gene: TRBD1
abundance: NA
j_gene: TRBJ1-6
v_gene: TRBV28
CDR3aa: CASSSQGAGGSPLHF
CDR3nt: TGTGCCAGCAGTTCACAGGGGGCCGGGGGTTCACCCCTCCACTTT

d_gene: TRBD2
abundance: NA
j_gene: TRBJ2-5
v_gene: TRBV3-1/TRBV3-2
CDR3aa: CASSQLGGGPHQETQYF
CDR3nt: TGTGCCAGCAGCCAACTCGGGGGGGGCCCGCACCAAGAGACCCAGTACTTC

d_gene: NA
abundance: NA
j_gene: TRBJ1-3
v_gene: TRBV28
CDR3aa: CASSFPGQGNTIYF
CDR3nt: TGTGCCAGCAGTTTCCCCGGACAGGGAAACACCATATATTTT